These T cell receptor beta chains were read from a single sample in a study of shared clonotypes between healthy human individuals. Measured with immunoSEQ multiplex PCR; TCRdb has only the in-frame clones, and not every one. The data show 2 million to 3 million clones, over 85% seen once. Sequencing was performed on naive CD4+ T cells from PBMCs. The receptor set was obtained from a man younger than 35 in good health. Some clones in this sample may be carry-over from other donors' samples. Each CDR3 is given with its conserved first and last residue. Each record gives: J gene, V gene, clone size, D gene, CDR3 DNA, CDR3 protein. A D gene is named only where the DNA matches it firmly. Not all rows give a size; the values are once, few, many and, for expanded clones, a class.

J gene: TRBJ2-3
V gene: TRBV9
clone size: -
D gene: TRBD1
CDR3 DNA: TGTGCCAGCAGCGCGCGGACAGGTCCAGATACGCAGTATTTT
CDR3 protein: CASSARTGPDTQYF

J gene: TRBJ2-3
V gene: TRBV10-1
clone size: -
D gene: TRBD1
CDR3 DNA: TGCGCCAGCAGTGGGACAGGGACAGATACGCAGTATTTT
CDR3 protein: CASSGTGTDTQYF

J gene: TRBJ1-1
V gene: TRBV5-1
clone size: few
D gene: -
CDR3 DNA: TGCGCCAGCAGCTTGGGAGGGATCCCGGACACTGAAGCTTTCTTT
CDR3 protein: CASSLGGIPDTEAFF

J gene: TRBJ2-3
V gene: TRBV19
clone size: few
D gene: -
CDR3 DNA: TGTGCCAGTAGGTGGTCGGGCACAGATACGCAGTATTTT
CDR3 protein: CASRWSGTDTQYF

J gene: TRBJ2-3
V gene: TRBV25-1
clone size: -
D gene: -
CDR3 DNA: TGTGCCAGCAGTTGGGGGGCCCCGGGGACGCAGTATTTT
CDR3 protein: CASSWGAPGTQYF

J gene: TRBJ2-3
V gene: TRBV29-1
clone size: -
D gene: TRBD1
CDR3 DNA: TGCAGCGTTGGGTCGCCAGGGGGCGGTTTTCGGACAGATACGCAGTATTTT
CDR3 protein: CSVGSPGGGFRTDTQYF

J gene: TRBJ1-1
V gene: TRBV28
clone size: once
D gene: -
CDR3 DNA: TGTGCCAGCAGAGACACCCGACGGCAAGCTTTCTTT
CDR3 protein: CASRDTRRQAFF

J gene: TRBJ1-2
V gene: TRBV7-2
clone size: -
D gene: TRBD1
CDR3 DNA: TGTGCCAGCAGCACACGACAGGGGGCGGACGGCTACACCTTC
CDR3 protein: CASSTRQGADGYTF

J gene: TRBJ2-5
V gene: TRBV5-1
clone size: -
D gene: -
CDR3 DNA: TGCGCCAGCAGCTCCCAGGGGCCCCAAGAGACCCAGTACTTC
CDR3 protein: CASSSQGPQETQYF

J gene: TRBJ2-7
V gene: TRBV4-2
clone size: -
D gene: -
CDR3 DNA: TGTGCCAGCAGCCAAGATCCCCGTGGGGGTATCCCCTACGAGCAGTACTTC
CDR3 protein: CASSQDPRGGIPYEQYF

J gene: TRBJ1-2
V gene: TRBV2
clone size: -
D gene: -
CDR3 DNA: TGTGCCAGCACCCCGAAGGCCCCGGGAATTGGTGGCTACACCTTC
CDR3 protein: CASTPKAPGIGGYTF

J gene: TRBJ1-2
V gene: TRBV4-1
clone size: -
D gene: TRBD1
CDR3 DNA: TGCGCCAGCAGCGAAGGACAGGGCACATTTTATGGCTACACCTTC
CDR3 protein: CASSEGQGTFYGYTF

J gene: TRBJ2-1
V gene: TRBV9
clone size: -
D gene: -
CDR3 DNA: TGTGCCAGCAGCGTAGCGAAGGGATCTGGCATCGAGGCCTACAATAAGCAGTTCTTC
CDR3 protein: CASSVAKGSGIEAYNKQFF

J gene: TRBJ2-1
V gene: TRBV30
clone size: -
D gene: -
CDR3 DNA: TGTGCCTGGAGTGCCGACGGCTCCTACAATGAGCAGTTCTTC
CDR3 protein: CAWSADGSYNEQFF

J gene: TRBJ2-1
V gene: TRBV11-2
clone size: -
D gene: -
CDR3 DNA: TGTGCCAGCAGCTCGTTACAGCGTTCCTACAATGAGCAGTTCTTC
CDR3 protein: CASSSLQRSYNEQFF

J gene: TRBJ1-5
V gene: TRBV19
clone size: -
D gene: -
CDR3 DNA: TGTGCTTCAGGACGGAGCAATCAGCCCCAGCATTTT
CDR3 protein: CASGRSNQPQHF

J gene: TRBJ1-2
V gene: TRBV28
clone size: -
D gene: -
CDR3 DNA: TGTGCCAGCAGCCTGGGGGACCTTGGTGGCTATGGCTACACCTTC
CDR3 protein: CASSLGDLGGYGYTF

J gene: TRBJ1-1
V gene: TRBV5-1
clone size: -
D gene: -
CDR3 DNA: TGCGCCAGCAGCTCCCTGACCCTCCGGGACACTGAAGCTTTCTTT
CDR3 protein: CASSSLTLRDTEAFF

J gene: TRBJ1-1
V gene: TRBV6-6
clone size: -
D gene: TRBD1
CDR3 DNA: TGTGCCAGCAGTCAGACAGGGATTCAGAACACTGAAGCTTTCTTT
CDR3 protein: CASSQTGIQNTEAFF

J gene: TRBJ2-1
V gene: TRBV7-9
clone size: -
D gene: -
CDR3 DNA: TGTGCCAGCAACGTGGATATCTACAATGAGCAGTTCTTC
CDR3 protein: CASNVDIYNEQFF

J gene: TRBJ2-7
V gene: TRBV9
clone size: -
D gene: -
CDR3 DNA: TGTGCCAGCAGCGTTTCCAGGGGAAGGTACGAGCAGTACTTC
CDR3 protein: CASSVSRGRYEQYF

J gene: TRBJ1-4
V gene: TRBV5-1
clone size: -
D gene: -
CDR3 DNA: TGCGCCAGCAGCCCCCTCGCAGGATCTAATGAAAAACTGTTTTTT
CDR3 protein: CASSPLAGSNEKLFF

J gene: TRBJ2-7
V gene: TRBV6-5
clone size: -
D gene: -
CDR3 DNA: TGTGCCAGCAGTTACTCGTACAGCTCCTACGAGCAGTACTTC
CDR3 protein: CASSYSYSSYEQYF

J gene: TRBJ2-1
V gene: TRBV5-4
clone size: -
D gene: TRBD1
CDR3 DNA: TGTGCCAGCAGCCCGGGACAGGGGAGCAATGAGCAGTTCTTC
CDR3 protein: CASSPGQGSNEQFF

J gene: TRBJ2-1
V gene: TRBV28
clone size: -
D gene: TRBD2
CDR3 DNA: TGTGCCAGCAGTTTAAGCGGGAGGGCCGGAGGTGAGCAGTTCTTC
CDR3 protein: CASSLSGRAGGEQFF

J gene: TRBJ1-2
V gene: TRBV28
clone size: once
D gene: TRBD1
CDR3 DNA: TGTGCCAGCAGTTTCCGGGACAGAATATTCTATGGCTACACCTTC
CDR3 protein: CASSFRDRIFYGYTF

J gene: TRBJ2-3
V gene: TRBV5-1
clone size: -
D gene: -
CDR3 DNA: TGCGCCAGCAGCTTGCTGGACACTGGCACAGATACGCAGTATTTT
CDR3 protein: CASSLLDTGTDTQYF

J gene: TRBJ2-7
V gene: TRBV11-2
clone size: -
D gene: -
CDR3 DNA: TGTGCCAGCAGCTTAGATCTGAGAGTTCTGGTTTACGAGCAGTACTTC
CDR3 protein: CASSLDLRVLVYEQYF

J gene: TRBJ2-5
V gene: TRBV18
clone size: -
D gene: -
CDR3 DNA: TGTGCCAGCTCACCACTAGGGGACCAAGAGACCCAGTACTTC
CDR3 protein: CASSPLGDQETQYF

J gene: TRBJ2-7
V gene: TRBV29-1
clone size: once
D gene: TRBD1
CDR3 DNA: TGCAGCGTCCAATCCGAGAAACCCGGGACAGGGGCCTACGAGCAGTACTTC
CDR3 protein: CSVQSEKPGTGAYEQYF

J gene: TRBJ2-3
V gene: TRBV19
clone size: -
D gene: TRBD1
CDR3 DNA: TGTGCCAGTAGTGGTGGGACAGGGGGCACAGATACGCAGTATTTT
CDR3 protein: CASSGGTGGTDTQYF

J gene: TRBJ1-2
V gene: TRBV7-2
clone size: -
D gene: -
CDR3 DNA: TGTGCCAGCAGCACGAGGCAGACCCAGGTTTTCTATGGCTACACCTTC
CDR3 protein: CASSTRQTQVFYGYTF

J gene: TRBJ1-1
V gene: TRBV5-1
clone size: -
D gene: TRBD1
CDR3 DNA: TGCGCCAGCAGCTTTTTACAGGGGGACACTGAAGCTTTCTTT
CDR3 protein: CASSFLQGDTEAFF

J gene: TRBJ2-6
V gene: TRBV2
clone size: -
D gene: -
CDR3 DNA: TGTGCCAGCAGTGAAGAGGGAACTATTCCTGGGGCCAACGTCCTGACTTTC
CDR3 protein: CASSEEGTIPGANVLTF

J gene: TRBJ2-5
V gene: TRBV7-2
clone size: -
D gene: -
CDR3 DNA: TGTGCCAGCAGCCCATCGTCGAGCAGGGAGACCCAGTACTTC
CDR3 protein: CASSPSSSRETQYF

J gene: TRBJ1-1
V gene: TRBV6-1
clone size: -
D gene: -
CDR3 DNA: TGTGCCAGCAGGGAGATATACTCGAACACTGAAGCTTTCTTT
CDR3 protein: CASREIYSNTEAFF

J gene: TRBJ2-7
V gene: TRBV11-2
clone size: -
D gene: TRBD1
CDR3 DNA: TGTGCCAGCAGCTTTAGCTTAGGGGACAGGGGGCCCTACGAGCAGTACTTC
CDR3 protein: CASSFSLGDRGPYEQYF

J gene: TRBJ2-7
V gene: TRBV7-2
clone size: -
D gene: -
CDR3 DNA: TGTGCCAGCAGCTTAGGGTCCGCCGCCTACGAGCAGTACTTC
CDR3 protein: CASSLGSAAYEQYF

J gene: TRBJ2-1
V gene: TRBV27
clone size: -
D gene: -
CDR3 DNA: TGTGCCAGCACCTTTATCGATTCGGGTGGAGAGCAGTTCTTC
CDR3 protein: CASTFIDSGGEQFF

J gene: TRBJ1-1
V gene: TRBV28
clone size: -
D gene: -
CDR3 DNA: TGTGCCAGCAGTTTCGGGGGGCGCATGAACACTGAAGCTTTCTTT
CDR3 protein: CASSFGGRMNTEAFF

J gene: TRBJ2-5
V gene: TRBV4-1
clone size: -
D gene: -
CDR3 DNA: TGCGCCAGCAGCGGACCAAGCACCCAAGAGACCCAGTACTTC
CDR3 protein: CASSGPSTQETQYF

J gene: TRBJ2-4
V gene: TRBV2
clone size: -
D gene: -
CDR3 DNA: TGTGCCAGCAGTGAAAATGGCCCAAACATTCAGTACTTC
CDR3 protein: CASSENGPNIQYF

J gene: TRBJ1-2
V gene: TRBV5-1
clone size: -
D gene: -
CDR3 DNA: TGCGCCAGCAGCTTGGTGGACGGCGGCCGCTATGGCTACACCTTC
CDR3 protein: CASSLVDGGRYGYTF

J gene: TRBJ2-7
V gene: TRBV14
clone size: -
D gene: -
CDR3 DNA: TGTGCCAGCAGCCCATTGGGGTATAGGCCCGGAACGGGGGAGCAGTACTTC
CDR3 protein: CASSPLGYRPGTGEQYF

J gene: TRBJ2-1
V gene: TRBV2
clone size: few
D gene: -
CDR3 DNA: TGTGCCAGCAGTGTTCACATCACCAATGAGCAGTTCTTC
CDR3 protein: CASSVHITNEQFF

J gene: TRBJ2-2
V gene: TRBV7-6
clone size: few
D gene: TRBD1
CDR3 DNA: TGTGCCAGCAGCACCGGGACAGGGGACACCGGGGAGCTGTTTTTT
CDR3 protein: CASSTGTGDTGELFF

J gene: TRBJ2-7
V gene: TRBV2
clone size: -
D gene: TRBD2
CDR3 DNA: TGTGCCAGCAGGGGACTAGCGGGAGCACTAGGCTACGAGCAGTACTTC
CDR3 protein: CASRGLAGALGYEQYF

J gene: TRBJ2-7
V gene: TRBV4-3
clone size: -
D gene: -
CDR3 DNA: TGCGCCAGCAGCCAAGAAGGGACCCAAGATACCGAGCAGTACTTC
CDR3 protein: CASSQEGTQDTEQYF

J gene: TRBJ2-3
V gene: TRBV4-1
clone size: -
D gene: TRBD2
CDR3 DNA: TGCGCCAGCAGCCAAAGAACTAGCGGGAGGAAAGAGGGTACAGATACGCAGTATTTT
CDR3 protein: CASSQRTSGRKEGTDTQYF

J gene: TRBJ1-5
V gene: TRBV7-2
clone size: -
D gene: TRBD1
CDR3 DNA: TGTGCCAGCAGCTCGACAGGGGATCAGCCCCAGCATTTT
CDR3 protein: CASSSTGDQPQHF

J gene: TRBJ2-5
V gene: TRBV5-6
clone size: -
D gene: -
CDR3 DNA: TGTGCCAGCAGCTTGCCTCGGGGGACCCAGTACTTC
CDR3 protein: CASSLPRGTQYF

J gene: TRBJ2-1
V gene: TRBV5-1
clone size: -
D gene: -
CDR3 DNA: TGCGCCAGCAGCCACACCGACAGTAACTACAATGAGCAGTTCTTC
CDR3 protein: CASSHTDSNYNEQFF